The 18 T cell receptor beta chains below all came from one sample that was sequenced in a study of blood T cells in healthy people across ages. Next came a second PCR, run for about 6 to 12 cycles, which used a sample-barcoded 5' primer along with a J-beta primer mix. TCRdb reanalysed the 5' RACE reads using MiXCR and keeps one entry per CDR3 protein. The sample contains approximately 800,000 distinct CDR3 sequences, 62% of which appear only once. Specimen: blood. The receptors come from a man aged 25-45 years in good health.

The chain couples TRBV7-8 to TRBJ2-7; TRBD2 might be the D (6 bases). Between the trimmed V and J ends, which lost 1 base and 6 bases, there was a span of 16 bases. From germline, CDR1 is SGHVS and CDR2 FQNEAQ. CDR3 length equals 15 residues. The CDR3 loop is CASSLVVGRRAEQYF. The CDR3 nucleotides are TGTGCCAGCAGCTTAGTTGTCGGCAGGAGGGCCGAGCAGTACTTC.

This clonotype has at least ten counts. V and J are TRBV6-1 and TRBJ1-2; TRBD1 aligns across 11 bases. J was trimmed by 8 bases and V by 4 bases; bases with no gene match: 12. The germline V gene encodes CDR1 MNHNS and CDR2 SASEGT. The CDR3 extends over 16 amino acids. In nucleotides, the CDR3 is TGTGCCAGCAGTGCATTCCGAGGACAGGGGGCAGGAGGCTACACCTTC. Translated, it gives CASSAFRGQGAGGYTF.

This chain links TRBV6-5 with TRBJ2-5, with no clear D. The CDR3 extends over 14 amino acids. The V end was cut by 2 bases, the J end by 1 base, with 8 bases between. CDR1 is MNHEY and CDR2 is SVGAGI in the germline V gene. The CDR3 sequence is CASSYNRVQETQYF. CDR3 coding DNA: TGTGCCAGCAGTTACAATAGGGTCCAAGAGACCCAGTACTTC.

This clonotype was detected a few times. This rearrangement joins TRBV20-1 to TRBJ2-7; 7 bases are a match to TRBD1. The CDR3 spans 15 residues. The ends lost 0 bases at V and 6 bases at J; junction bases unmatched: 11. Germline CDR1 is DFQATT and CDR2 is SNEGSKA (reference sequence). The CDR3 bases are TGCAGTGCTAGAGATATGAACAGGGGCGGGTCCGAGCAGTACTTC. Translation gives CSARDMNRGGSEQYF.

About this clonotype itself: One end of the junction varies from germline; a read error may be responsible. The genes are TRBV4-3 and TRBJ2-5, with D unclear. The germline V gene encodes CDR1 LGHNA and CDR2 YSLEER. CDR3 length equals 12 residues. The CDR3 spells CASSQDLGSLFF. CDR3 coding DNA: TGCGCCAGCAGCCAAGATTTAGGATCGCTGTTCTTC.

Only one count was recorded for this clonotype. The chain recombines TRBV7-2 with TRBJ2-7, with 9 bases aligning to TRBD2. The better agreement between TRBJ2-5 and the DNA end casts doubt on the J call. From germline, CDR1 is SGHTA and CDR2 FQGNSA. CDR3 length equals 16 residues. In nucleotides, the CDR3 is TGTGCCAGCAGCTTCTTGCGGGGGGGCCGTCAGGAGACCCAGTACTTC. Its translation is CASSFLRGGRQETQYF.

The V gene is TRBV28, the J gene TRBJ2-1; 12 bases match TRBD2. This CDR3 contains 16 residues. Germline loops: CDR1 MDHEN, CDR2 SYDVKM. The junction had 12 bases not matched to a gene; V was cut back by 6 bases and J by 9 bases. CDR3 residues: CASSALASGGAGEQFF. As DNA, the CDR3 is TGTGCCAGCAGCGCCTTGGCTAGCGGGGGGGCGGGTGAGCAGTTCTTC.

This chain joins TRBV20-1 and TRBJ1-4; 10 positions agree with TRBD1. The CDR3 is 15 amino acids. The V gene end was trimmed by 1 base and the J gene end by 6 bases; junction bases not matched to a gene: 5. Germline loops: CDR1 DFQATT, CDR2 SNEGSKA (reference sequence). CDR3 nucleotide sequence: TGCAGTGCTAGAGCTCCGGGACAGGGGTATGAAAAACTGTTTTTT. Its translation is CSARAPGQGYEKLFF.

The rearrangement joins TRBV6-2 or TRBV6-3 to TRBJ2-1; TRBD1 might be the D (7 bases). V was clipped by 4 bases and J by 1 base, with 14 bases between them. The CDR3 has 16 amino acids. The germline gives CDR1 MNHEY, CDR2 SVGEGT. CDR3 in DNA: TGTGCCAGCAGTTCCCGACAGGGAGGATCCTACAATGAGCAGTTCTTC. Its translation is CASSSRQGGSYNEQFF.

This clonotype was observed a handful of times. The chain is built from TRBV30 and TRBJ2-6, with D unclear. V was pared by 0 bases and J by 3 bases, with 6 bases between. In germline, CDR1 is GTSNPN, CDR2 SVGIG (reference sequence). CDR3 size: 14 residues. CDR3 nucleotides: TGTGCCTGGAGTGTCGGTGGTGGGGCCAACGTCCTGACTTTC. It codes for CAWSVGGGANVLTF.

V gene TRBV19 combines with J gene TRBJ2-2; D call uncertain. From germline, CDR1 is LNHDA and CDR2 SQIVND (reference sequence). CDR3 length: 12 amino acids. V gave up 6 bases and J gave up 4 bases, with 6 bases separating them. CDR3: CASRPGTGELFF. The CDR3 bases are TGTGCCAGTAGACCGGGCACCGGGGAGCTGTTTTTT.

This chain connects TRBV12-3 or TRBV12-4 to TRBJ2-1; 10 bases match TRBD2. The CDR3 sequence is 18 residues long. The junction had 16 bases not matched to a gene; V was cut back by 5 bases and J by 6 bases. CDR3 in amino acids: CASSQYKGLAGGRNEQFF. The DNA for the CDR3 is TGTGCCAGCAGTCAATACAAGGGATTAGCGGGGGGTCGCAATGAGCAGTTCTTC.

V and J are TRBV12-3 or TRBV12-4 and TRBJ2-1, with 8 bases lining up with TRBD1. With V trimmed by 6 bases and J by 8 bases, 6 bases remained unmatched. The CDR3 spans 13 residues. The CDR3, as DNA: TGTGCCAGCAGCCACGGACAGGGTTATGAGCAGTTCTTC. Residues: CASSHGQGYEQFF.

J is TRBJ2-1 and V is TRBV27; D gene unclear. The CDR3 contains 12 residues. Trimming stripped 7 bases from V and 1 base from J, with 5 bases between. The germline CDR1 and CDR2 sequences are MNHEY and SMNVEV (reference sequence). CDR3 nucleotides: TGTGCCAGCATGGGTTCCTACAATGAGCAGTTCTTC. It translates to CASMGSYNEQFF.

This chain joins TRBV10-3 and TRBJ2-5; tentatively, D is TRBD1 (6 bases). Trimming shortened V by 5 bases and J by 2 bases, and 15 bases separated the two germline ends. CDR3 size: 15 residues. Germline CDR1 ENHRY, CDR2 SYGVKD. Here the CDR3 DNA reads TGTGCCATCAGTTTCAGGGGTGCTGAACAAGAGACCCAGTACTTC. This translates into CAISFRGAEQETQYF.

The V gene is TRBV9, the J gene TRBJ2-5; the match to TRBD2 covers 14 bases. The CDR3 runs 18 residues. The V segment lost 0 bases and the J segment 1 base; nucleotides outside the gene matches: 5. Germline-derived CDR1 and CDR2 are SGDLS and YYNGEE. CDR3 sequence: CASSVGLAGGPFQETQYF. The DNA for the CDR3 is TGTGCCAGCAGCGTAGGACTAGCGGGGGGGCCTTTCCAAGAGACCCAGTACTTC. Looking up the rest from reference TRBV9 and TRBJ2-5 gives the full variable domain: DSGVTQTPKHLITATGQRVTLRCSPRSGDLSVYWYQQSLDQGLQFLIQYYNGEERAKGNILERFSAQQFPDLHSELNLSSLELGDSALYFCASSVGLAGGPFQETQYFGPGTRLLVL.

This clonotype was detected only once. The rearrangement joins TRBV20-1 to TRBJ1-4; 10 bases agree with TRBD1. Germline V gene data show CDR1 as DFQATT and CDR2 as SNEGSKA (reference sequence). J was trimmed by 3 bases and V by 3 bases; bases with no gene match: 16. The CDR3 sequence is 19 residues long. DNA for the CDR3: TGCAGTGCTAGTGATAGGGGTCCGGGACAGGGGATCGCTAATGAAAAACTGTTTTTT. It yields the protein CSASDRGPGQGIANEKLFF.

The chain combines TRBV12-3 or TRBV12-4 with TRBJ1-2; D might be TRBD1 (5 bases). There are 16 residues in the CDR3. Trimming pared 2 bases from V and 2 bases from J, leaving 15 bases between. CDR3 coding DNA: TGTGCCAGCAGTTTATCCCCGACAGCCAGAAACTATGGCTACACCTTC. Amino acid sequence: CASSLSPTARNYGYTF.